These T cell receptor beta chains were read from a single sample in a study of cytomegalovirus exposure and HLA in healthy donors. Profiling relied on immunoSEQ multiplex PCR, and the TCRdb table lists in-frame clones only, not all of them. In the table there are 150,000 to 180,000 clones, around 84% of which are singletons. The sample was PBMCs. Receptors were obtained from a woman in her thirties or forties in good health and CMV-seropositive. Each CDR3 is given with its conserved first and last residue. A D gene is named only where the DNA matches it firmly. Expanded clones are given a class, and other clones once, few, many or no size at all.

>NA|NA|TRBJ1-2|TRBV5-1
CASSPPTDTYGYTF
TGCGCCAGCAGCCCCCCAACAGACACCTATGGCTACACCTTC
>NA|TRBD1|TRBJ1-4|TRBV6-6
CASSYPGGNEKLFF
TGTGCCAGCAGTTACCCAGGGGGCAATGAAAAACTGTTTTTT
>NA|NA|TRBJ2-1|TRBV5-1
CASILRTGTYNEQFF
TGCGCCAGCATTCTTAGAACTGGGACTTACAATGAGCAGTTCTTC
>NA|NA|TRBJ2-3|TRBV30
CAWVDKRSTDTQYF
TGTGCCTGGGTGGATAAGCGGAGCACAGATACGCAGTATTTT
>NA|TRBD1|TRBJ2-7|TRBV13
CASSQNQGPDRAVQYF
TGTGCCAGCAGCCAAAATCAAGGACCGGACAGGGCTGTGCAGTACTTC
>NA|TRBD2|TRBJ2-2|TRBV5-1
CASSLLAGGTGELFF
TGCGCCAGCAGCCTACTAGCGGGAGGCACCGGGGAGCTGTTTTTT
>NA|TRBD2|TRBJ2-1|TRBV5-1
CASSLVASGGPYNEQFF
TGCGCCAGCAGCTTGGTTGCGTCGGGAGGGCCCTACAATGAGCAGTTCTTC
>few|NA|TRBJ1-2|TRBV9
CASSPRTERTGYTF
TGTGCCAGCAGCCCGCGGACGGAGCGGACTGGCTACACCTTC
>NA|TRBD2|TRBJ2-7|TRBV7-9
CASSFYVASGSNEQYF
TGTGCCAGCAGCTTTTACGTGGCCAGCGGGAGCAACGAGCAGTACTTC
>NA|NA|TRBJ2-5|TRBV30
CAWSAGGLRKGEQYF
TGTGCCTGGAGTGCCGGGGGACTGCGCAAAGGGGAGCAGTACTTC
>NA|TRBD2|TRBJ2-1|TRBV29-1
CSVQPRGDGTSGGNEQFF
TGCAGCGTCCAGCCCCGGGGTGACGGGACTAGCGGGGGCAATGAGCAGTTCTTC
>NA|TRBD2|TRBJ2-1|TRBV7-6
CASSLARGGRAGEQFF
TGTGCCAGCAGCTTAGCGCGTGGGGGGAGGGCCGGTGAGCAGTTCTTC
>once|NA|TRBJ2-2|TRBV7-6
CASSLWPPGGANTGELFF
TGTGCCAGCAGCTTATGGCCCCCGGGGGGCGCGAATACCGGGGAGCTGTTTTTT
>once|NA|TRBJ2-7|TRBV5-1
CASSLRFGSKAEQYF
TGCGCCAGCAGCTTGCGTTTCGGGAGTAAGGCCGAGCAGTACTTC
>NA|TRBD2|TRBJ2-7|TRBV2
CAWRGTYEQYF
TGTGCCTGGCGGGGGACCTACGAGCAGTACTTC
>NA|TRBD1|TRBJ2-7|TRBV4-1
CASSPTGGAYEQYF
TGCGCCAGCAGCCCCACAGGGGGCGCCTACGAGCAGTACTTC
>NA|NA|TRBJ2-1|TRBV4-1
CASSPRLVGNDNEQFF
TGCGCCAGCAGCCCCAGACTAGTCGGGAACGACAATGAGCAGTTCTTC
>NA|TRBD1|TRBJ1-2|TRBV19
CASSIGDRDGYTF
TGTGCCAGTAGTATAGGGGACAGGGATGGCTACACCTTC
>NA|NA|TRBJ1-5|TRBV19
CASAKPGGATYQPQHF
TGTGCCAGTGCTAAGCCGGGGGGGGCCACTTATCAGCCCCAGCATTTT
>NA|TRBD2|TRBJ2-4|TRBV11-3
CASSVSGSRSGSLAKNIQYF
TGTGCCAGCAGCGTTTCCGGGTCTCGTAGCGGGTCCCTAGCCAAAAACATTCAGTACTTC
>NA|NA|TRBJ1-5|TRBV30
CASRGGSPNQPQHF
TGTGCCTCGAGGGGGGGGTCCCCCAATCAGCCCCAGCATTTT
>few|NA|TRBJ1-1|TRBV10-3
CAISIQAHENTEAFF
TGTGCCATCAGTATTCAAGCCCACGAGAACACTGAAGCTTTCTTT
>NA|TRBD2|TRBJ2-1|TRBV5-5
CASSSQGGSNEQFF
TGTGCCAGCAGCTCACAAGGCGGGAGCAATGAGCAGTTCTTC
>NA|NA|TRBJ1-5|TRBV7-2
CASSLTLGLIKHF
TGTGCCAGCAGCTTAACCCTGGGGCTTATAAAGCATTTT
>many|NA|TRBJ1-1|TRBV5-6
CASSPFLGVAEAFF
TGTGCCAGCAGCCCCTTTCTGGGAGTCGCTGAAGCTTTCTTT
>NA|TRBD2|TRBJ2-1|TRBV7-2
CASSLGLAGGLPNEQFF
TGTGCCAGCAGCTTAGGGCTAGCGGGAGGGCTTCCTAATGAGCAGTTCTTC
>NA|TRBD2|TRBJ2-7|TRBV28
CASSFGTSGRTDEQYF
TGTGCCAGCAGTTTCGGGACTAGCGGGAGAACCGACGAGCAGTACTTC
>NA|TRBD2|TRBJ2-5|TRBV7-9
CASSLLRSSGVQETQYF
TGTGCCAGCAGCTTATTAAGGTCTAGCGGGGTTCAAGAGACCCAGTACTTC
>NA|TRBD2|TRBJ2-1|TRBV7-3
CASSLNPGLAGGADNEQFF
TGTGCCAGCAGCTTAAATCCCGGACTAGCGGGAGGTGCAGACAATGAGCAGTTCTTC
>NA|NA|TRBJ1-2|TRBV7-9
CASGLGSYGYTF
TGTGCCAGCGGATTAGGCAGCTATGGCTACACCTTC
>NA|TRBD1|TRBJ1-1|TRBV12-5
CASRGQGAVTEAFF
TGTGCTAGTAGGGGACAGGGGGCGGTCACTGAAGCTTTCTTT
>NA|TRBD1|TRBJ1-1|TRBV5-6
CASSLPGGGLNTEAFF
TGTGCCAGCAGCCTTCCAGGGGGCGGATTGAACACTGAAGCTTTCTTT